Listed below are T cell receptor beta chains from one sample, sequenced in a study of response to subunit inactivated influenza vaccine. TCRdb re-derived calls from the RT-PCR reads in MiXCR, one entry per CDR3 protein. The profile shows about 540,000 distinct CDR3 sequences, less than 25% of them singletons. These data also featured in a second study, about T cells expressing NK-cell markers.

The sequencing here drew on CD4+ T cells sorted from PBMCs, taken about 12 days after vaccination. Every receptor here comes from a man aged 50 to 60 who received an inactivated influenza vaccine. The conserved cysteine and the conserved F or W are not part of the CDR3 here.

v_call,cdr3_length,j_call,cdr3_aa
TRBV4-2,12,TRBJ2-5,ASSQSGGQETQY
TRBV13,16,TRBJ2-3,ASSSPVVAGGPTDTQY
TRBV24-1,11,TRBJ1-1,ATSSAVNTEAF
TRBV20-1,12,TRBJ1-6,SARPDRVNSPLH
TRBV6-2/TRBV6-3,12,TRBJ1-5,ASSSLGGKQPQH
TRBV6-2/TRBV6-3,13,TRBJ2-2,ATRPGGPNTGELF
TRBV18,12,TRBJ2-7,ASSQGQGAAEQY
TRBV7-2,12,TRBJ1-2,ASSLMAASYGYT
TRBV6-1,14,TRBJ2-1,ASRAKREPGDNEQF
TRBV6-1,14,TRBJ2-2,ASRGLAGGPIGELF
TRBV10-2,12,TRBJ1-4,ASSVAGRNEKLF
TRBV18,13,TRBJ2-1,ASSGSGGAAIEQF
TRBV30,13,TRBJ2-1,AWSLGTGGRNEQF
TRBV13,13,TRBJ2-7,ASSLGSGAPYEQY
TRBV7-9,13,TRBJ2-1,ASTLPTGGYNEQF
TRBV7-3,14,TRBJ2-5,ASSAGTSGFQETQY
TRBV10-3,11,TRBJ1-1,AISESGRFEAF
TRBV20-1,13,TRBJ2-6,SAGRQGFGANVLT
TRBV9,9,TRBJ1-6,ASGDRAPLH
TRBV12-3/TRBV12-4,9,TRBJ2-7,ASSETYEQY
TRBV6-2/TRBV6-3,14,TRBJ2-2,ARSYSASGMTGELF
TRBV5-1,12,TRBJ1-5,ASSLDGGAQPQH
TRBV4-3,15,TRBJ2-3,ASSQEYSGASTDTQY
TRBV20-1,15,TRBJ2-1,SARSIAGPEAYNEQF
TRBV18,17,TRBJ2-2,ASSPIIAGGRTDTGELF
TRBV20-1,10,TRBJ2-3,SARPTLDTQY
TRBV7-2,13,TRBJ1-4,ASSLELRTREKLF
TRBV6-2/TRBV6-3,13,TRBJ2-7,ASSRRPGGSGEQY
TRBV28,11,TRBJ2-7,ASSVRRSYEQY
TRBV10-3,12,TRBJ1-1,AIISGVGNTEAF
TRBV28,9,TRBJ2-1,GTGSYNEQF
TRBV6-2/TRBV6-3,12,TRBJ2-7,ASRGSGNTYEQY
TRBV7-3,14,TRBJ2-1,ASSTGDPEGYNEQF
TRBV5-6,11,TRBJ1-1,ASKKDLNTEAF
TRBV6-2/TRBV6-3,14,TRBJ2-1,ASSYNLRVAYNEQF
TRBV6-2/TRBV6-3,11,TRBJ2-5,ASRQSSQETQY
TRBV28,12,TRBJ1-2,ATGGLVYNYGYT
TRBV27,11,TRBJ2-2,ASSLSLTGELF
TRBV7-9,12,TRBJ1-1,ASSLSTTNTEAF
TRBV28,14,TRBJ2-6,ASSDRGRSGANVLT
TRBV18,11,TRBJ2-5,ASSPRVIETQY
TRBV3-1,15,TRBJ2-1,ASSHQGLAGTANEQF
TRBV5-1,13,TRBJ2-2,ASSPTRTNTGELF
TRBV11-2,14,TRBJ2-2,ASSSIRDRLTGELF
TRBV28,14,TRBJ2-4,ASSFGQTLAKNIQY
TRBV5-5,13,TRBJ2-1,ASSRTSGGFVEQF